Shown below are 7 T cell receptor beta chains from a single sample sequenced in a study of somatic mutations in cytotoxic T cells in rheumatoid arthritis. Libraries were prepared by immunoSEQ multiplex PCR; TCRdb keeps only in-frame clonotypes and omits some of them. The sample records about 19,000 clones, over 75% being singletons. Sequenced sample: CD8+ T cells sorted from blood. The receptors derive from a woman aged 45-65 years in good health.

In DNA, the CDR3 is TGTGCCAGCAGTCCGGGTTCGGGGGTGACTGAAGCTTTCTTT. The encoded protein is CASSPGSGVTEAFF. The chain links TRBV6-5 to TRBJ1-1; D perhaps matches TRBD1 (5 bases). Germline V lookup: CDR1 MNHEY, CDR2 SVGAGI. V lost 5 bases, J lost 5 bases, and 15 bases lay in between. CDR3 length equals 14 residues.

The chain recombines TRBV9 with TRBJ1-1; D is unclear. Germline CDR1 reads SGDLS; CDR2 reads YYNGEE. The CDR3 runs 12 residues. V was cut by 3 bases and J by 5 bases, with 8 bases left in between. CDR3 residues: CASSDDGTEAFF. Here the CDR3 DNA reads TGTGCCAGCAGCGACGACGGTACTGAAGCTTTCTTT.

This clone appeared a few times. The V call is TRBV29-1, the J call TRBJ1-2; no firm D call. Trimming removed 4 bases at V and 2 bases at J, with 8 bases between. Germline V lookup: CDR1 SQVTM, CDR2 ANQGSEA. CDR3 length: 12 amino acids. The CDR3 DNA is TGCAGCGTTGGGGCGGAGAACTATGGCTACACCTTC. The encoded protein is CSVGAENYGYTF.

The rearrangement uses TRBV19 and TRBJ1-2; TRBD1 matches at 11 bases. Germline V gene lookup returns CDR1 LNHDA and CDR2 SQIVND (reference sequence). The CDR3 consists of 14 residues. Trimming at V came to 1 base and at J to 7 bases, leaving 2 bases not matched to a gene. CDR3 sequence (DNA): TGTGCCAGTAGTATAGGGACAGGGGGCAGTGGCTACACCTTC. This codes for CASSIGTGGSGYTF.

The chain uses TRBV15 and TRBJ1-4, with TRBD1 matching over 7 bases. Germline V gene sequence: CDR1 LNHNV, CDR2 YYDKDF (reference sequence). The CDR3 consists of 14 residues. Trimming took 4 bases from V and 8 from J; bases not matched to a gene: 7. CDR3 bases: TGTGCCACCAGCAACTCAGGGGGATGGGAAAAACTGTTTTTT. It yields the protein CATSNSGGWEKLFF.

The genes are TRBV13 and TRBJ2-6; D gene unclear. The CDR3 contains 16 residues. In germline, CDR1 is PRHDT, CDR2 FYEKMQ (reference sequence). Trimming took off 1 base at V and 0 bases at J, with 7 bases between the two ends. CDR3 nucleotides: TGTGCCAGCAGCTTAGTAAGGGTCTCTGGGGCCAACGTCCTGACTTTC. Its translation: CASSLVRVSGANVLTF.

The chain links TRBV30 to TRBJ2-1; 7 positions agree with TRBD2. The germline V gene encodes CDR1 GTSNPN and CDR2 SVGIG (reference sequence). The CDR3 totals 16 residues. J lost 2 bases, V lost 4 bases, and 11 bases had no gene match. CDR3: CAWNYPGGLTYNEQFF. In DNA form, the CDR3 reads TGTGCCTGGAACTACCCGGGGGGTCTTACCTACAATGAGCAGTTCTTC. The variable domain in full, completed from reference TRBV30 and TRBJ2-1, reads SQTIHQWPATLVQPVGSPLSLECTVEGTSNPNLYWYRQAAGRGLQLLFYSVGIGQISSEVPQNLSASRPQDRQFILSSKKLLLSDSGFYLCAWNYPGGLTYNEQFFGPGTRLTVL.